This T cell receptor (beta chain) was profiled in a study of cytomegalovirus exposure and HLA in healthy donors. Vbeta (60) and Jbeta (13) primers were used in the PCR. Profiling relied on immunoSEQ multiplex PCR, and the TCRdb table lists in-frame clones only, not all of them. The sample shows 100,000 to 150,000 clones, more than 75% of them seen only once. Study-wide results and limits: Exclusion applied to some V segments, including TRBV6-2 and TRBV6-3, as they were indistinguishable. Roughly even sequencing depth across donors was the assumption behind the presence/absence analyses. In a later analysis, TCR beta V- and J-gene trimming showed a link to a missense DCLRE1C variant. Among TCR sequences, most were rare, though some public TCRs appeared in many donors.

The J segment lost 3 bases and the V segment lost 6 bases, leaving 10 bases of the junction unmatched. The CDR3 totals 15 residues. Looked up from germline, CDR1 is SGHAT and CDR2 is FQNNGV. Turning to this clone: Its antigen is still unknown.

The receptor's source is an older woman in good health and CMV-seropositive. This chain uses TRBV11-2 with TRBJ1-1, with TRBD1 matching over 7 bases. Sequenced: PBMCs. Here the CDR3 reads CASSRGGWGDTEAFF. For the CDR3, the DNA is TGTGCCAGCAGTCGAGGGGGCTGGGGCGACACTGAAGCTTTCTTT.